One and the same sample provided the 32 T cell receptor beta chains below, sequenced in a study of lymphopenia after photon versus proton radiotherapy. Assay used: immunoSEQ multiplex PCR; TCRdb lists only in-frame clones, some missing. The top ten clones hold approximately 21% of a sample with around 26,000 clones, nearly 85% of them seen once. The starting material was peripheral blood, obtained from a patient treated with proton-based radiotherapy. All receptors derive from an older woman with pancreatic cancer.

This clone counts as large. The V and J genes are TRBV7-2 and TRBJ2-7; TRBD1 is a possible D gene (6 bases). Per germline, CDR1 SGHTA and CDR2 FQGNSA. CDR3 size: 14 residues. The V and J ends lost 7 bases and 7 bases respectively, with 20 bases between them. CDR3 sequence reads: CASTLDSGVLEQYF. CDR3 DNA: TGTGCCAGCACCTTGGACAGTGGTGTCTTGGAGCAGTACTTC. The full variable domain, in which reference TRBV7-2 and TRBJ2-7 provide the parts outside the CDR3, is GAGVSQSPSNKVTEKGKDVELRCDPISGHTALYWYRQSLGQGLEFLIYFQGNSAPDKSGLPSDRFSAERTGGSVSTLTIQRTQQEDSAVYLCASTLDSGVLEQYFGPGTRLTVT.

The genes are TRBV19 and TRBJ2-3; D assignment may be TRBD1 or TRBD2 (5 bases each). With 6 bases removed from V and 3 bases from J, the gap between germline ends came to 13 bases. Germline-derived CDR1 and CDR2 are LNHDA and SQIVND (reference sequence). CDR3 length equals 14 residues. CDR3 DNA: TGTGCCAGTAGACGGGGCCAACTTACAGATACGCAGTATTTT. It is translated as CASRRGQLTDTQYF.

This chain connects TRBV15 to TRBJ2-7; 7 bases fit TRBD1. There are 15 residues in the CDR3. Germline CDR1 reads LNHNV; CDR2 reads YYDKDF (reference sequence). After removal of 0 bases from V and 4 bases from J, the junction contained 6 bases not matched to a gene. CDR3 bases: TGTGCCACCAGCAGAGATGGGCAGACAGGGTACGAGCAGTACTTC. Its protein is CATSRDGQTGYEQYF.

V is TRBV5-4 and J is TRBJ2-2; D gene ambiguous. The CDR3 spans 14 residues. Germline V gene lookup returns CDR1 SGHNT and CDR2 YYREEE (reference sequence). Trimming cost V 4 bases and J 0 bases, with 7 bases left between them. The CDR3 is CASSPTSNTGELFF. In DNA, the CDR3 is TGTGCCAGCAGCCCGACTTCGAACACCGGGGAGCTGTTTTTT.

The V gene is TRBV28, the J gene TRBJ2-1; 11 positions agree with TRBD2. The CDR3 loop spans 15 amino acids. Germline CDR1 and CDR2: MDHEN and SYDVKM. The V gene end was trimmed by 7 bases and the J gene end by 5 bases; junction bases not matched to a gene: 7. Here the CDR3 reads CASTPTSGSHNEQFF. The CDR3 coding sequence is TGTGCCAGCACCCCAACTAGCGGGAGTCACAATGAGCAGTTCTTC.

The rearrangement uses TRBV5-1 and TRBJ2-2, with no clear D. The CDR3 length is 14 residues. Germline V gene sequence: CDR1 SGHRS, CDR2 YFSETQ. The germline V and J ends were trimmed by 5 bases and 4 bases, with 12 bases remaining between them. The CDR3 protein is CASSRQELTGELFF. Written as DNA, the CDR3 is TGCGCCAGCAGTCGGCAGGAACTCACCGGGGAGCTGTTTTTT.

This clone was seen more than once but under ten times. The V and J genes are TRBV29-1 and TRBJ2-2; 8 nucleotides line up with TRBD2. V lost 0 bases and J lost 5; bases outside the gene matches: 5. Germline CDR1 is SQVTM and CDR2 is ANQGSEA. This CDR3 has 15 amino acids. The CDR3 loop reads CSVEDPTGGTGELFF. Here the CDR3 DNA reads TGCAGCGTTGAAGATCCTACGGGAGGGACCGGGGAGCTGTTTTTT.

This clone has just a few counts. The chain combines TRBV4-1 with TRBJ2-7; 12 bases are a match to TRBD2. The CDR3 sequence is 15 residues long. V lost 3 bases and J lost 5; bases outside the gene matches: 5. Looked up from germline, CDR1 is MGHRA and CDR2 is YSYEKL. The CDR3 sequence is CASSQGLAGVDEQYF. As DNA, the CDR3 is TGCGCCAGCAGCCAGGGACTAGCGGGTGTGGACGAGCAGTACTTC.

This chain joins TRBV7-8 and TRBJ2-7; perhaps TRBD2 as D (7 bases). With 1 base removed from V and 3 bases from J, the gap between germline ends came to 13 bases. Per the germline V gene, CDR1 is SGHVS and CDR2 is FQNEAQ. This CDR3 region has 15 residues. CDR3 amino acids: CASSLERGADYEQYF. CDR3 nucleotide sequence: TGTGCCAGCAGCTTAGAACGGGGGGCGGACTACGAGCAGTACTTC.

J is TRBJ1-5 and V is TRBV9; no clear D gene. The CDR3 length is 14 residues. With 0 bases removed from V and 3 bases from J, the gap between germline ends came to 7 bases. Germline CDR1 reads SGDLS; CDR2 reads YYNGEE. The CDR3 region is CASSVGPVNQPQHF. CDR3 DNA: TGTGCCAGCAGCGTAGGACCGGTCAATCAGCCCCAGCATTTT. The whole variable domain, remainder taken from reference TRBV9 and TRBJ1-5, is DSGVTQTPKHLITATGQRVTLRCSPRSGDLSVYWYQQSLDQGLQFLIQYYNGEERAKGNILERFSAQQFPDLHSELNLSSLELGDSALYFCASSVGPVNQPQHFGDGTRLSIL.

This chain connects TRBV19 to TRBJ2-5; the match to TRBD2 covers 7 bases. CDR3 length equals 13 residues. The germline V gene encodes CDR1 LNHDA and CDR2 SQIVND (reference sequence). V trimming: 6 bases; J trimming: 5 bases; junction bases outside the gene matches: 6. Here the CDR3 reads CASRPGGGETQYF. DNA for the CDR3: TGTGCCAGTAGACCGGGAGGAGGGGAGACCCAGTACTTC.

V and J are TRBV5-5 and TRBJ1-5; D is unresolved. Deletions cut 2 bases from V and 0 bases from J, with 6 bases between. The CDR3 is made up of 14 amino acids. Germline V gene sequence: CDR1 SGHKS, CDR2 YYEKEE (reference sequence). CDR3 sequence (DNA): TGTGCCAGCAGCTTCTCAGATAGCAATCAGCCCCAGCATTTT. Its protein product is CASSFSDSNQPQHF.

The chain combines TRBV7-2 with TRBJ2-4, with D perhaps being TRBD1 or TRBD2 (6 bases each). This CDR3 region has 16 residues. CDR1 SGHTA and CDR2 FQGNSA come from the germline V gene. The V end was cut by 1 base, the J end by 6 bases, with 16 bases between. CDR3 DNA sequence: TGTGCCAGCAGCTTAGTTGGAGGGATGGACAGAAACATTCAGTACTTC. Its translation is CASSLVGGMDRNIQYF.

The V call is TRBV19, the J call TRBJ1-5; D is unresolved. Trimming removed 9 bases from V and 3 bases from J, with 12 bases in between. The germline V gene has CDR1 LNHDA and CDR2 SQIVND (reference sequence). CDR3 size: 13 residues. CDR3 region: CASSLGINQPQHF. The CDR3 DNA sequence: TGTGCCAGCTCCTTGGGAATCAATCAGCCCCAGCATTTT.

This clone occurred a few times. CDR3 DNA: TGTGCCAGCAGCCCCTTGGGGGATTTGGCTGAAGCTTTCTTT. Translation gives CASSPLGDLAEAFF. The chain joins TRBV7-2 to TRBJ1-1, with a possible D match to TRBD1 (5 bases). Trimming shortened V by 5 bases and J by 6 bases, and 16 bases separated the two germline ends. The CDR3 loop spans 14 amino acids. Looked up from germline, CDR1 is SGHTA and CDR2 is FQGNSA.

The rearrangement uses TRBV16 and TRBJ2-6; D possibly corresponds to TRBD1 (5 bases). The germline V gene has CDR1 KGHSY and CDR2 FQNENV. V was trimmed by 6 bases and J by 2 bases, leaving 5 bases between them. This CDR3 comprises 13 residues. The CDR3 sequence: CASRTAGANVLTF. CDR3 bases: TGTGCCAGCAGGACAGCTGGGGCCAACGTCCTGACTTTC.

CDR3 loop: CASSETRAGAQNYGYTF. The CDR3 DNA reads as TGTGCCAGCAGTGAAACCAGGGCCGGGGCTCAGAACTATGGCTACACCTTC. This chain uses TRBV2 with TRBJ1-2; TRBD1 is a possible D gene (5 bases). Trimming pared 2 bases from V and 2 bases from J, leaving 18 bases between. CDR1 is SNHLY and CDR2 is FYNNEI in the germline V gene. CDR3 size: 17 residues.

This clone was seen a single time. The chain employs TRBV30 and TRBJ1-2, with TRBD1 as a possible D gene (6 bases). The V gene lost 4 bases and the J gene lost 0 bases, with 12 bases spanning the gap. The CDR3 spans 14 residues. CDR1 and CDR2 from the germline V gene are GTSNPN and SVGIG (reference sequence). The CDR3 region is CAWTGDTANYGYTF. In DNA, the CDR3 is TGTGCCTGGACTGGGGACACTGCTAACTATGGCTACACCTTC.

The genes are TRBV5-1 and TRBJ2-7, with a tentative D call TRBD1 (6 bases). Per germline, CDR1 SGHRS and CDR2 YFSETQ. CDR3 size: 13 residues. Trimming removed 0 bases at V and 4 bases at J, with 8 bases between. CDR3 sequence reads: CASSLDREYEQYF. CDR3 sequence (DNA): TGCGCCAGCAGCTTGGACAGGGAATACGAGCAGTACTTC.

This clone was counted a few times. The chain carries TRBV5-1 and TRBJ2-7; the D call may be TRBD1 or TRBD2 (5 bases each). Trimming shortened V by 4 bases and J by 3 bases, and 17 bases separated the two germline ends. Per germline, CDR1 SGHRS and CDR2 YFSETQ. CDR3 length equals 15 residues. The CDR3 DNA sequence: TGCGCCAGCAGCCGGGGCGGCAGTCCTAACTACGAGCAGTACTTC. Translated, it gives CASSRGGSPNYEQYF.

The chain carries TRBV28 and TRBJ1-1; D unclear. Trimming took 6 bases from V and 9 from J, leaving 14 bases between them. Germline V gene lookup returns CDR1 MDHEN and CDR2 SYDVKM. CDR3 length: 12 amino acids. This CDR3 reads CASSSAGVQAFF. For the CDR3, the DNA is TGTGCCAGCAGCAGCGCCGGAGTTCAAGCTTTCTTT. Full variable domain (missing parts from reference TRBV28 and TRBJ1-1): DVKVTQSSRYLVKRTGEKVFLECVQDMDHENMFWYRQDPGLGLRLIYFSYDVKMKEKGDIPEGYSVSREKKERFSLILESASTNQTSMYLCASSSAGVQAFFGQGTRLTVV.

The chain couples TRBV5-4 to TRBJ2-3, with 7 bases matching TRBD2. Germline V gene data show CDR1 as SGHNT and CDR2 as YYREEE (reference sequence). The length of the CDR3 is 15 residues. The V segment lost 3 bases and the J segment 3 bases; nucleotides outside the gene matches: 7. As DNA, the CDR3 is TGTGCCAGCAGCTCGCAGGGAGGGAGGACAGATACGCAGTATTTT. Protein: CASSSQGGRTDTQYF.

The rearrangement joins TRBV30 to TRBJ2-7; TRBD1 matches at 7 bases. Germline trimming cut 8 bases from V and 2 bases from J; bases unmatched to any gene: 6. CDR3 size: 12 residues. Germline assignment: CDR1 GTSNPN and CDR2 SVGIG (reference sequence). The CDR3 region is CAGKQGTYEQYF. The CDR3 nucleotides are TGTGCCGGAAAACAGGGGACCTACGAGCAGTACTTC.

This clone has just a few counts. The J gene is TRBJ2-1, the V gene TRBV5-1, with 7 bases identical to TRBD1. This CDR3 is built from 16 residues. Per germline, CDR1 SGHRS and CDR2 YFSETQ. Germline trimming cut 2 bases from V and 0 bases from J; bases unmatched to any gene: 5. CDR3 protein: CASSLQTGSSYNEQFF. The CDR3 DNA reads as TGCGCCAGCAGCTTACAGACAGGGAGCTCCTACAATGAGCAGTTCTTC.

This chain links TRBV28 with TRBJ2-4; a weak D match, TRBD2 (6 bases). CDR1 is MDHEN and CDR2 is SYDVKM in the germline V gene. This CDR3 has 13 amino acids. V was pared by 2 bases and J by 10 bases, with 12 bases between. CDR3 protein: CASSLGGRGIQYF. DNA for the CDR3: TGTGCCAGCAGTTTAGGGGGACGGGGGATTCAGTACTTC.

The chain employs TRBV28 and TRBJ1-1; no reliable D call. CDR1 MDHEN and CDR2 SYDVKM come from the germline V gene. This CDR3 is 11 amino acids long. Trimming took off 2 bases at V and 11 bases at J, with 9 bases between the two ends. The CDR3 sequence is CASSLRVEAFF. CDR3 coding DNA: TGTGCCAGCAGTTTACGGGTAGAGGCTTTCTTT.

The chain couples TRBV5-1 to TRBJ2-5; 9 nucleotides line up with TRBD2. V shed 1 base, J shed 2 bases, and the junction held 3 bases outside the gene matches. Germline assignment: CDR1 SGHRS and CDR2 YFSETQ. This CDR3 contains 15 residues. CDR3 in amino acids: CASSLLAGYQETQYF. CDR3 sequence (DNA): TGCGCCAGCAGCTTGCTAGCGGGATATCAAGAGACCCAGTACTTC.

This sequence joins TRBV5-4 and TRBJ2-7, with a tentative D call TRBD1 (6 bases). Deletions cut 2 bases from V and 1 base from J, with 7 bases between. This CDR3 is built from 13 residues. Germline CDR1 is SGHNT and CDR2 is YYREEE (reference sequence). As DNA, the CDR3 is TGTGCCAGCAGCTTTGGACAGTCCTACGAGCAGTACTTC. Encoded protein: CASSFGQSYEQYF.

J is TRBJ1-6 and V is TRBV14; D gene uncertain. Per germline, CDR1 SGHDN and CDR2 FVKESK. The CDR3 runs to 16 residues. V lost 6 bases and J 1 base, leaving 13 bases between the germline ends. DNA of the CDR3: TGTGCCAGCAGGGGAAAAATGGATTCCTATAATTCACCCCTCCACTTT. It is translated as CASRGKMDSYNSPLHF.

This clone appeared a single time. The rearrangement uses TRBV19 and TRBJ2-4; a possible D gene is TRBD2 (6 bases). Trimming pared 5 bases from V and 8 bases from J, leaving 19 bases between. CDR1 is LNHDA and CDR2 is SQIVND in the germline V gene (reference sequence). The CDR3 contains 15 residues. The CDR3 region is CASSPWDSGRDIQYF. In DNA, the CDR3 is TGTGCCAGTAGTCCTTGGGACTCGGGGAGAGACATTCAGTACTTC.

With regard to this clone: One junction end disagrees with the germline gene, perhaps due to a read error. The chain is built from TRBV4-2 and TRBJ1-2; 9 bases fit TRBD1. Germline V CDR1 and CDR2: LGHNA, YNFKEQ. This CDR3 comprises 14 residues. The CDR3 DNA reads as TGTGCCAGCAGCCAACCTGGGACAGGGAATGGCCACACCTTC. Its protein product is CASSQPGTGNGHTF.

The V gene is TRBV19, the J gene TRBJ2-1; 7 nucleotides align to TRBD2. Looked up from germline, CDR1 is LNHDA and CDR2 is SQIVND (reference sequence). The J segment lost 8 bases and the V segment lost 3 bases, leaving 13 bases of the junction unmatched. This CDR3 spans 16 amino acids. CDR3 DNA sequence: TGTGCCAGTAGTATTGGGGGGGTTGGGTTTATCGATGAGCAGTTCTTC. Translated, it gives CASSIGGVGFIDEQFF.